This T cell receptor beta chain stems from a study of blood T cells in healthy people across ages. Overall study results and limits: The recorded TCR beta diversity per million T cells decreased in a roughly linear manner with age. TCR beta diversity was tightly associated with the proportion of naive T cells.

Germline lookup yields CDR1 DFQATT and CDR2 SNEGSKA (reference sequence). The CDR3 covers 15 residues. V lost 6 bases to trimming and J lost 2 bases, with 19 bases between them. For the second PCR, which ran for roughly 6 to 12 cycles, a sample-barcoded 5' primer and a J-beta primer mix were used. TCRdb re-called the 5' RACE reads through MiXCR, storing one row per CDR3 protein. The sample shows approximately 800,000 distinct CDR3 sequences, around 25% of them seen only once. As for this clonotype: The antigen remains undetermined.

These sequences were also reported in another study, on T cells of mothers and their children. According to that study: Overlap measured in related mother-child pairs was slightly, non-significantly higher than in unrelated pairs.

The material sequenced was blood. The TCR sequence derives from a boy between 10 and 17 years old in good health. V and J are TRBV20-1 and TRBJ2-5; TRBD2 might be the D (5 bases). CDR3 bases: TGCAGTGCCTCTATCCCCGGGGTCTCACAAGAGACCCAGTACTTC. Translating gives CSASIPGVSQETQYF.